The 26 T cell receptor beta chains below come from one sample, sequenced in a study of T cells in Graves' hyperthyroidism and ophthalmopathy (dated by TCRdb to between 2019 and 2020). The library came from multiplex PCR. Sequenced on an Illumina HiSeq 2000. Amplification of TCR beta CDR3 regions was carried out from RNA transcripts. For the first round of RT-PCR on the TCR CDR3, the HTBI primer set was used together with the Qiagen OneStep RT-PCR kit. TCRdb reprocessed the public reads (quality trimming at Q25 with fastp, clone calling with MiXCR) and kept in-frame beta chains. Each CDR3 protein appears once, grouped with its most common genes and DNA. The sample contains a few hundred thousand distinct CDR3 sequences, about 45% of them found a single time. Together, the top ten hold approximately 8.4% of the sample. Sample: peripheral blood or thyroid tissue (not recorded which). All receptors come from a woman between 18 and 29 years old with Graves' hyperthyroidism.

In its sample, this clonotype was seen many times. CDR3 nucleotides: TGTGCCAGCAGCGTAGCCCCCGGGAACGAGCAGTACTTC. Its translation: CASSVAPGNEQYF. The rearrangement uses TRBV9 and TRBJ2-7, with D possibly TRBD2 on 5 matching bases. There are 13 residues in the CDR3. V was shortened by 0 bases and J by 5 bases, with 9 bases between the two germline ends. The germline V gene encodes CDR1 SGDLS and CDR2 YYNGEE.

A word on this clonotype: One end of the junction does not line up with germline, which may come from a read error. As DNA, the CDR3 is TGTGCTAGCAGCTTAGGTGCTAGCGGGACTAGCACAGATACGCAGTATTTT. It specifies CASSLGASGTSTDTQYF. The chain is built from TRBV7-7 and TRBJ2-3; 9 nucleotides agree with TRBD2. The CDR3 is made up of 17 amino acids. Germline lookup yields CDR1 SSHAT and CDR2 FNYEAQ (reference sequence).

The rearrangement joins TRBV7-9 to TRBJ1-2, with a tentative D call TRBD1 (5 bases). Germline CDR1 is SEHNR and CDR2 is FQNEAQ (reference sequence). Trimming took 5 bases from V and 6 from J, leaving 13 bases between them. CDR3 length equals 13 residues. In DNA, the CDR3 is TGTGCCAGCAGCACGGGACTAGCGGATGGCTACACCTTC. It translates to CASSTGLADGYTF.

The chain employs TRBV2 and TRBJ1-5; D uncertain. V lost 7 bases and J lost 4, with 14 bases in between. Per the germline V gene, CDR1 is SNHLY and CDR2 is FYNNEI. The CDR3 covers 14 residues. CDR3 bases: TGTGCCAGCAAAGGGTGGGCAGATAATCAGCCCCAGCATTTT. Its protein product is CASKGWADNQPQHF.

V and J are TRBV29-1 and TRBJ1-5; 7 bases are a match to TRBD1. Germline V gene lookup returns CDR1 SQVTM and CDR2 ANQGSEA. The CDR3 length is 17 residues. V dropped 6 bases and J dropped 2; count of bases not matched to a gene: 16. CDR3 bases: TGCAGCGTCCAGGGTTGGGACAGTGTATTCGGCAATCAGCCCCAGCATTTT. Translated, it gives CSVQGWDSVFGNQPQHF.

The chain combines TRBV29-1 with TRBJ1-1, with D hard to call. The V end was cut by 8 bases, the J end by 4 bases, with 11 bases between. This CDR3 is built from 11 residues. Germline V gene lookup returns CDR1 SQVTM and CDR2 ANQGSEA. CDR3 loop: CSRRESTEAFF. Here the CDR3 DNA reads TGCAGCCGGAGGGAGAGCACTGAAGCTTTCTTT.

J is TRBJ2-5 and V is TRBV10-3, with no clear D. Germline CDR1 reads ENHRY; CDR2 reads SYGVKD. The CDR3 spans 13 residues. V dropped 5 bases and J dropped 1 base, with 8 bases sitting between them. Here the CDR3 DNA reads TGTGCCATCAGTTTGCGCACCCAAGAGACCCAGTACTTC. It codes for CAISLRTQETQYF.

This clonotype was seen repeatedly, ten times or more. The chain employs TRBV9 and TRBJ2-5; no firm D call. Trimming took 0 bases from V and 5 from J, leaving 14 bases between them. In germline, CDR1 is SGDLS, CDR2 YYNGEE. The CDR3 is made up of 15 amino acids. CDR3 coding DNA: TGTGCCAGCAGCGTAGCTCGGCAGCCCGAGGAGACCCAGTACTTC. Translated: CASSVARQPEETQYF.

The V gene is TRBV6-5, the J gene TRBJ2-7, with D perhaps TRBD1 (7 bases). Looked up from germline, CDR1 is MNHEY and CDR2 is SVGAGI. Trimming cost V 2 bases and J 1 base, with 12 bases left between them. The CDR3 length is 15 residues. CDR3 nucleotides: TGTGCCAGCAGTTACCGGGGGACAGCTTCCTACGAGCAGTACTTC. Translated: CASSYRGTASYEQYF.

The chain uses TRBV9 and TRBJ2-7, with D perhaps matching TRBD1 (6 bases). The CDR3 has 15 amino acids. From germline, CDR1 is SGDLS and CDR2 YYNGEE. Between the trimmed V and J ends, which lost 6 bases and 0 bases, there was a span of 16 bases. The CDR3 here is CASNQAGTNSYEQYF. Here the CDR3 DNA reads TGTGCCAGCAACCAAGCCGGGACAAACTCCTACGAGCAGTACTTC.

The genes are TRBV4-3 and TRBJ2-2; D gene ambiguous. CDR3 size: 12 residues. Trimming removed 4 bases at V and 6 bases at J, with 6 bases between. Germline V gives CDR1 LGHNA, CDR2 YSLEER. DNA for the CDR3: TGCGCCAGCAGCCGGGTCTCCGGGGAGCTGTTTTTT. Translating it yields CASSRVSGELFF.

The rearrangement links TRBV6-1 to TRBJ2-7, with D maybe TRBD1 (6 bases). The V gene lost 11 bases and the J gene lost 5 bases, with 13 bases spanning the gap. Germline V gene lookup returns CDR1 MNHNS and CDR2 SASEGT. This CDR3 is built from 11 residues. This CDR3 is CAGTRGDEQYF. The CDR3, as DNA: TGTGCCGGCACCAGGGGAGACGAGCAGTACTTC.

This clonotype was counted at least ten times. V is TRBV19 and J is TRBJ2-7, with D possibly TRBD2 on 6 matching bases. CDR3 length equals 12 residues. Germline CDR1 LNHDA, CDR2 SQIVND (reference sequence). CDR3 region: CASTSPLYEQYF. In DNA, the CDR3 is TGTGCTTCGACTAGTCCACTTTACGAGCAGTACTTC.

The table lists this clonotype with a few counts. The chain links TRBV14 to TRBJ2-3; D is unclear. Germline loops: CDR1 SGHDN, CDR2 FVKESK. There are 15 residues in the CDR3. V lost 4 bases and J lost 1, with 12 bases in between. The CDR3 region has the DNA TGTGCCAGCAGCCGTTCCAGTGAACGCACAGATACGCAGTATTTT. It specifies CASSRSSERTDTQYF.

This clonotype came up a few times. The CDR3 region is CASSRRQGVGNSPLHF. DNA of the CDR3: TGTGCCAGCTCACGGCGACAGGGGGTTGGCAATTCACCCCTCCACTTT. The chain recombines TRBV2 with TRBJ1-6; TRBD1 matches 9 bases. From germline, CDR1 is SNHLY and CDR2 FYNNEI. The CDR3 contains 16 residues. V gave up 8 bases and J gave up 7 bases; unmatched junction bases: 12. The entire variable domain, with the rest obtained from reference TRBV2 and TRBJ1-6, is as follows: EPEVTQTPSHQVTQMGQEVILRCVPISNHLYFYWYRQILGQKVEFLVSFYNNEISEKSEIFDDQFSVERPDGSNFTLKIRSTKLEDSAMYFCASSRRQGVGNSPLHFGNGTRLTVT.

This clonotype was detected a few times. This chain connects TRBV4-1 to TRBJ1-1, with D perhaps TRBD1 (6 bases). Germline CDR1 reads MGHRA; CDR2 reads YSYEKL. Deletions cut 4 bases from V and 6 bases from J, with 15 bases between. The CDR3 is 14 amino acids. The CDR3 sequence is CASSPLTGPPEAFF. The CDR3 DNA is TGCGCCAGCAGCCCACTTACAGGGCCCCCTGAAGCTTTCTTT.

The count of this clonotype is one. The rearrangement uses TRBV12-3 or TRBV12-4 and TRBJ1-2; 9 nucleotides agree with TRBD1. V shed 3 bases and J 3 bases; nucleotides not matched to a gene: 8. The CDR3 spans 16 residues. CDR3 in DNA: TGTGCCAGCAGTTTCGGACAGGGGCGCGAGGACTATGGCTACACCTTC. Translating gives CASSFGQGREDYGYTF.

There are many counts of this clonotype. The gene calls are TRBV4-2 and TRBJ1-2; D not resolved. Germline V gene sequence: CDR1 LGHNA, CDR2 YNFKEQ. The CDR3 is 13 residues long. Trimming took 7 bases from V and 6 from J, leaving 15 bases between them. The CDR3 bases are TGTGCCAGCACCTGTGAGGCACTTAATGGCTACACCTTC. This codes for CASTCEALNGYTF.

The CDR3 loop reads CASSQTGVDPEKLFF. The CDR3 nucleotides are TGTGCCAGCAGTCAAACGGGGGTGGACCCTGAAAAACTGTTTTTT. The chain uses TRBV12-3 or TRBV12-4 and TRBJ1-4; the D gene is possibly TRBD1 (5 bases). Trimming removed 5 bases at V and 7 bases at J, with 17 bases between. The CDR3 loop spans 15 amino acids.

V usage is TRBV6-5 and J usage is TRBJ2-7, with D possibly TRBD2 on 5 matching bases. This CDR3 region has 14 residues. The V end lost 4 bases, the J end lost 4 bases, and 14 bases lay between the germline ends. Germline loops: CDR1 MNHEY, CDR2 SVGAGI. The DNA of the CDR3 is TGTGCCAGCAGTTTGGTCGGGGAGCGATACGAGCAGTACTTC. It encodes CASSLVGERYEQYF.

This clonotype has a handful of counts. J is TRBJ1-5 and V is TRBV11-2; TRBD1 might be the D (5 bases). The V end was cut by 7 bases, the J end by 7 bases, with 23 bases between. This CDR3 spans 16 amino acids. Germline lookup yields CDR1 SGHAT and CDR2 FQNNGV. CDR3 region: CASTTRGGTLLQPQHF. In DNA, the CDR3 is TGTGCCAGCACCACCCGAGGAGGGACCCTATTACAGCCCCAGCATTTT.

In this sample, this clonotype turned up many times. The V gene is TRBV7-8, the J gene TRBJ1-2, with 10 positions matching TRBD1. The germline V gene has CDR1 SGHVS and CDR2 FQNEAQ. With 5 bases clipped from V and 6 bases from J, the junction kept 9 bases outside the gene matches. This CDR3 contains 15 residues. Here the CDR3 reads CASSPGGTGVDGYTF. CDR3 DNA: TGTGCCAGCAGCCCAGGGGGGACAGGGGTCGATGGCTACACCTTC.

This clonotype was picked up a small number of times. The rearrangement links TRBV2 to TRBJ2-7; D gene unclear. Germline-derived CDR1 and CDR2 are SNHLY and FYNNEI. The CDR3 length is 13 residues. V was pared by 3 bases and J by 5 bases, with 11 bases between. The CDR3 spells CASSDAAPHEQYF. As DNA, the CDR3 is TGTGCCAGCAGTGACGCGGCCCCACACGAGCAGTACTTC.

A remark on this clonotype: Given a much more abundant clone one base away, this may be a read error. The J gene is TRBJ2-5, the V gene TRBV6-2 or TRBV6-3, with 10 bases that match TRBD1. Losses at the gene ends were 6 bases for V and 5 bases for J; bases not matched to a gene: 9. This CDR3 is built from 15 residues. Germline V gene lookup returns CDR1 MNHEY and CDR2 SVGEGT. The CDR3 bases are TGTGCCAGCAGGGGGACAGGGGATGACCGGGAGACCCAGTACTTC. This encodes CASRGTGDDRETQYF.

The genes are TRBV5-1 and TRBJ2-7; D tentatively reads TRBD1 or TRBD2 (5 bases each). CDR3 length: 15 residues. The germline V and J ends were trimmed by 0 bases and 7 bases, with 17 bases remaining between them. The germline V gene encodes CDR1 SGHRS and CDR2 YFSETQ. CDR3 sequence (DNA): TGCGCCAGCAGCTTGGAGGGAGATCAGGACAATGAGCAGTACTTC. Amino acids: CASSLEGDQDNEQYF.

Written as DNA, the CDR3 is TGCAGTGCTATCCGGGACTTCAACACCATATATTTT. It codes for CSAIRDFNTIYF. The V call is TRBV20-1, the J call TRBJ1-3; possible D gene TRBD1, 5 bases. The V and J ends lost 4 bases and 7 bases respectively, with 11 bases between them. Looked up from germline, CDR1 is DFQATT and CDR2 is SNEGSKA (reference sequence). The CDR3 covers 12 residues.